This passage covers 24 T cell receptor beta chains from one sample sequenced in a study of T cells in narcolepsy. Clones were read by immunoSEQ multiplex PCR, and TCRdb kept only the in-frame ones, dropping some. The sample carries about 34,000 clones, roughly 80% recorded once. The specimen sequenced was CD45RA- memory CD4+ T cells from PBMCs. Receptor source: a human donor with narcolepsy.

The V gene is TRBV5-4, the J gene TRBJ2-7, with 8 bases matching TRBD1. The CDR3 has 14 amino acids. The germline gives CDR1 SGHNT, CDR2 YYREEE (reference sequence). Trimming at V came to 4 bases and at J to 2 bases, leaving 5 bases not matched to a gene. The CDR3 region has the DNA TGTGCCAGCAGCCAGGACAGGGCGACCTACGAGCAGTACTTC. Its protein product is CASSQDRATYEQYF.

The chain is built from TRBV28 and TRBJ2-6; D remains ambiguous. The V end was cut by 7 bases, the J end by 2 bases, with 3 bases between. This CDR3 is 12 amino acids long. Germline CDR1 reads MDHEN; CDR2 reads SYDVKM. The CDR3 DNA reads as TGTGCCAGCAACGCTGGGGCCAACGTCCTGACTTTC. Amino acids: CASNAGANVLTF.

V and J are TRBV28 and TRBJ2-4; TRBD2 aligns across 8 bases. The CDR3 extends over 16 amino acids. Looked up from germline, CDR1 is MDHEN and CDR2 is SYDVKM. Trimming removed 4 bases from V and 1 base from J; junction bases left unmatched: 6. The CDR3 bases are TGTGCCAGCAGTTCCGGGGGGGCCAGGGCCAAAAACATTCAGTACTTC. It codes for CASSSGGARAKNIQYF.

The chain is built from TRBV7-2 and TRBJ1-1, with TRBD1 identical over 8 bases. CDR1 and CDR2 (germline): SGHTA, FQGNSA. With V trimmed by 5 bases and J by 1 base, 6 bases remained unmatched. This CDR3 has 15 amino acids. The CDR3 is CASSPRTGSNTEAFF. DNA of the CDR3: TGTGCCAGCAGCCCCAGGACAGGGTCGAACACTGAAGCTTTCTTT.

This clone has only one observation. This chain joins TRBV30 and TRBJ1-5; D is undetermined. The CDR3 consists of 13 residues. V was shortened by 2 bases and J by 6 bases, with 11 bases between the two germline ends. Looked up from germline, CDR1 is GTSNPN and CDR2 is SVGIG (reference sequence). CDR3 nucleotide sequence: TGTGCCTGGAGTAAAGGCCTTAGTCAGCCCCAGCATTTT. Amino acid sequence: CAWSKGLSQPQHF.

This chain uses TRBV30 with TRBJ1-2, with a possible D match to TRBD1 (5 bases). CDR3 length: 11 amino acids. Trimming pared 2 bases from V and 7 bases from J, leaving 8 bases between. Germline CDR1 GTSNPN, CDR2 SVGIG (reference sequence). CDR3 bases: TGTGCCTGGAGTATGACAGTTGGCTACACCTTC. It specifies CAWSMTVGYTF.

The sample holds one count of this clone. The V and J genes are TRBV10-2 and TRBJ2-7, with 10 bases aligning to TRBD1. V trimming: 6 bases; J trimming: 2 bases; junction bases outside the gene matches: 4. Per the germline V gene, CDR1 is WSHSY and CDR2 is SAAADI. This CDR3 spans 14 amino acids. This chain's CDR3 is CASRPGQGTYEQYF. The CDR3 bases are TGCGCCAGCAGGCCGGGACAGGGGACCTACGAGCAGTACTTC.

This chain links TRBV28 with TRBJ2-7, with 8 bases fitting TRBD1. CDR1 is MDHEN and CDR2 is SYDVKM in the germline V gene. With V trimmed by 4 bases and J by 3 bases, 8 bases remained unmatched. There are 15 residues in the CDR3. The DNA for the CDR3 is TGTGCCAGCAGTTCCTCCGGAGGGACAGGCTACGAGCAGTACTTC. Translating it yields CASSSSGGTGYEQYF.

The gene calls are TRBV5-1 and TRBJ2-7, with 11 nucleotides matching TRBD2. This CDR3 is built from 16 residues. The germline gives CDR1 SGHRS, CDR2 YFSETQ. V dropped 0 bases and J dropped 7; count of bases not matched to a gene: 9. DNA for the CDR3: TGCGCCAGCAGCTTGGTATTAGCGGGAGGGCCTGAGGAGCAGTACTTC. Translation: CASSLVLAGGPEEQYF.

This chain links TRBV19 with TRBJ1-5; D gene ambiguous. This CDR3 has 13 amino acids. CDR1 and CDR2 (germline): LNHDA, SQIVND (reference sequence). V dropped 5 bases and J dropped 7 bases, with 12 bases sitting between them. For the CDR3, the DNA is TGTGCCAGTAGTTTTAGTTTATTACAGCCCCAGCATTTT. Its protein product is CASSFSLLQPQHF.

V gene TRBV19 combines with J gene TRBJ2-5; possibly TRBD2 for D (6 bases). The germline CDR1 and CDR2 sequences are LNHDA and SQIVND (reference sequence). The germline V and J ends were trimmed by 3 bases and 3 bases, with 11 bases remaining between them. The CDR3 extends over 14 amino acids. The CDR3 spells CASSIQGLKETQYF. DNA of the CDR3: TGTGCCAGTAGTATTCAGGGACTGAAAGAGACCCAGTACTTC. Based on the CDR3 plus reference TRBV19 and TRBJ2-5, the full variable domain is DGGITQSPKYLFRKEGQNVTLSCEQNLNHDAMYWYRQDPGQGLRLIYYSQIVNDFQKGDIAEGYSVSREKKESFPLTVTSAQKNPTAFYLCASSIQGLKETQYFGPGTRLLVL.

In its sample, this clone was seen a few times. V gene TRBV4-3 combines with J gene TRBJ1-3, with a tentative D call TRBD1 (5 bases). CDR1 and CDR2 (germline): LGHNA, YSLEER. Trimming took off 4 bases at V and 8 bases at J, with 12 bases between the two ends. The CDR3 contains 13 residues. The CDR3 DNA reads TGCGCCAGCAGCCCCAGCGCGGGGGACACCATATATTTT. Translated: CASSPSAGDTIYF.

This chain joins TRBV7-9 and TRBJ2-3; TRBD2 is a possible D gene (6 bases). Germline V lookup: CDR1 SEHNR, CDR2 FQNEAQ (reference sequence). This CDR3 contains 19 residues. V was pared by 2 bases and J by 1 base, with 22 bases between. The CDR3 protein is CASSLRTTGAVQGTDTQYF. CDR3 sequence (DNA): TGTGCCAGCAGCTTACGCACTACGGGAGCGGTGCAAGGCACAGATACGCAGTATTTT.

In DNA, the CDR3 is TGTGCCAGCAGCATGATCAATCGGGGGGGCAGTACTGAAGCTTTCTTT. Residues: CASSMINRGGSTEAFF. The chain uses TRBV5-4 and TRBJ1-1; the D gene is possibly TRBD1 (6 bases). The germline V gene encodes CDR1 SGHNT and CDR2 YYREEE (reference sequence). CDR3 size: 16 residues. Deletions cut 4 bases from V and 5 bases from J, with 21 bases between.

The V call is TRBV4-3, the J call TRBJ1-6, with D uncertain. CDR1 and CDR2 (germline): LGHNA, YSLEER. With 0 bases removed from V and 6 bases from J, the gap between germline ends came to 12 bases. The length of the CDR3 is 16 residues. CDR3 in amino acids: CASSQDSDITNSPLHF. The CDR3 DNA is TGCGCCAGCAGCCAAGATAGCGACATCACTAATTCACCCCTCCACTTT.

The V gene is TRBV27, the J gene TRBJ1-5, with a weak D call TRBD1 (6 bases). The CDR3 extends over 16 amino acids. Germline CDR1 is MNHEY and CDR2 is SMNVEV (reference sequence). V was cut by 5 bases and J by 5 bases, with 19 bases left in between. CDR3 region: CASSGVGGARYQPQHF. CDR3 coding DNA: TGTGCCAGCAGTGGCGTAGGGGGGGCGCGGTATCAGCCCCAGCATTTT.

Only a few counts were recorded for this clone. The chain uses TRBV28 and TRBJ2-3; 7 bases match TRBD2. The CDR3 loop spans 17 amino acids. From germline, CDR1 is MDHEN and CDR2 SYDVKM. After removal of 7 bases from V and 2 bases from J, the junction contained 15 bases not matched to a gene. The CDR3: CASTTSEIVGNTDTQYF. Here the CDR3 DNA reads TGTGCCAGCACCACTAGCGAGATCGTTGGAAACACAGATACGCAGTATTTT.

The V call is TRBV28, the J call TRBJ2-2; 12 bases are a match to TRBD2. CDR3 length equals 18 residues. Germline V gene data show CDR1 as MDHEN and CDR2 as SYDVKM. With 6 bases clipped from V and 6 bases from J, the junction kept 14 bases outside the gene matches. The DNA of the CDR3 is TGTGCCAGCAGCCCGTCTAGCGGGAGGGCCTTAGGGGCCGGGGAGCTGTTTTTT. It encodes CASSPSSGRALGAGELFF.

V gene TRBV9 combines with J gene TRBJ2-7; D may be TRBD2 (6 bases). CDR3 length: 12 amino acids. In germline, CDR1 is SGDLS, CDR2 YYNGEE. Trimming removed 3 bases at V and 6 bases at J, with 10 bases between. CDR3 amino acids: CASSGAGGEQYF. The CDR3 nucleotides read TGTGCCAGCAGCGGAGCCGGGGGCGAGCAGTACTTC.

V usage is TRBV6-6 and J usage is TRBJ2-1, with TRBD2 identical over 8 bases. The germline CDR1 and CDR2 sequences are MNHNY and SVGAGI (reference sequence). This CDR3 contains 14 residues. The junction had 5 bases not matched to a gene; V was cut back by 0 bases and J by 10 bases. The CDR3 reads CASSYSKGGREQFF. The CDR3 DNA follows: TGTGCCAGCAGTTACTCGAAAGGCGGGAGGGAGCAGTTCTTC.

The count of this clone is one. The chain links TRBV19 to TRBJ2-2, with D perhaps TRBD1 (5 bases). The germline gives CDR1 LNHDA, CDR2 SQIVND (reference sequence). V lost 8 bases and J lost 5, with 15 bases in between. This CDR3 spans 14 amino acids. The CDR3 reads CASDSQGRTGELFF. The CDR3 nucleotides are TGTGCCAGTGACTCTCAGGGTCGGACCGGGGAGCTGTTTTTT.

This clone was found once. The chain uses TRBV5-4 and TRBJ2-1, with 9 bases aligning to TRBD2. The germline CDR1 and CDR2 sequences are SGHNT and YYREEE (reference sequence). The V gene end was trimmed by 1 base and the J gene end by 6 bases; junction bases not matched to a gene: 11. The CDR3 is made up of 17 amino acids. The DNA of the CDR3 is TGTGCCAGCAGCTTGAGGCGGGAGGGCCTAATAGGCAATGAGCAGTTCTTC. The encoded protein is CASSLRREGLIGNEQFF.

This chain uses TRBV2 with TRBJ2-7, with TRBD1 identical over 10 bases. Germline CDR1 and CDR2: SNHLY and FYNNEI. After removal of 4 bases from V and 8 bases from J, the junction contained 5 bases not matched to a gene. This CDR3 has 13 amino acids. The DNA for the CDR3 is TGTGCCAGCAGTGGTGGGACAGGGGTTAAGCAGTACTTC. It yields the protein CASSGGTGVKQYF.

The genes are TRBV7-9 and TRBJ1-1; D ambiguous. Germline V CDR1 and CDR2: SEHNR, FQNEAQ (reference sequence). The CDR3 spans 13 residues. Trimming removed 1 base from V and 0 bases from J, with 3 bases in between. This chain's CDR3 is CASSLVVNTEAFF. The CDR3 bases are TGTGCCAGCAGCTTAGTAGTGAACACTGAAGCTTTCTTT.